One and the same sample provided the 14 T cell receptor beta chains below, sequenced in a study of blood T cell repertoires in COVID-19. Profiling relied on immunoSEQ multiplex PCR, and the TCRdb table lists in-frame clones only, not all of them. The table includes a few hundred thousand clones, roughly nine tenths detected once. The material sequenced was PBMCs or T cells enriched from blood (not recorded which). The receptors originated from a woman aged 25 to 39 who had recovered from COVID-19.

The rearrangement links TRBV19 to TRBJ1-1; D may be TRBD1 (6 bases). V dropped 6 bases and J dropped 0 bases, with 14 bases sitting between them. The CDR3 is made up of 15 amino acids. Germline CDR1 and CDR2: LNHDA and SQIVND (reference sequence). CDR3 bases: TGTGCCAGTAGACAAGACCGACAGGTGAACACTGAAGCTTTCTTT. It yields the protein CASRQDRQVNTEAFF.

The rearrangement joins TRBV18 to TRBJ1-1; 7 bases fit TRBD1. Trimming at V came to 5 bases and at J to 1 base, leaving 10 bases not matched to a gene. The length of the CDR3 is 16 residues. CDR1 and CDR2 from the germline V gene are KGHSH and LQKENI. CDR3 nucleotide sequence: TGTGCCAGCTCAGTCCGACAGGGATCGACGAACACTGAAGCTTTCTTT. Protein sequence: CASSVRQGSTNTEAFF.

The rearrangement joins TRBV7-2 to TRBJ2-3, with D maybe TRBD2 (6 bases). This CDR3 contains 14 residues. Germline V gives CDR1 SGHTA, CDR2 FQGNSA. Trimming pared 6 bases from V and 5 bases from J, leaving 15 bases between. CDR3 nucleotides: TGTGCCAGCAGTCCCGGGACTTCAAGAGATACGCAGTATTTT. Translation gives CASSPGTSRDTQYF.

The chain recombines TRBV27 with TRBJ2-7; the D is unclear. This CDR3 comprises 13 residues. V was cut by 3 bases and J by 0 bases, with 6 bases left in between. Germline CDR1 MNHEY, CDR2 SMNVEV (reference sequence). As DNA, the CDR3 is TGTGCCAGCAGTTTGGCAAGCTCCTACGAGCAGTACTTC. This codes for CASSLASSYEQYF.

There are a few counts of this clone. The chain couples TRBV5-4 to TRBJ2-2; D might be TRBD1 (5 bases). CDR1 is SGHNT and CDR2 is YYREEE in the germline V gene (reference sequence). V lost 3 bases and J lost 6, with 12 bases in between. There are 14 residues in the CDR3. CDR3 amino acids: CASSWAGWPGELFF. The CDR3 DNA is TGTGCCAGCAGCTGGGCAGGGTGGCCCGGGGAGCTGTTTTTT.

This sequence joins TRBV2 and TRBJ2-5; TRBD1 matches at 7 bases. CDR1 is SNHLY, CDR2 FYNNEI, per germline. The trim removed 3 bases at V and 3 bases at J, leaving 4 bases unmatched. The CDR3 runs to 14 residues. This chain's CDR3 is CASSDIRGKETQYF. In nucleotides, the CDR3 is TGTGCCAGCAGTGATATCAGGGGGAAAGAGACCCAGTACTTC.

The chain employs TRBV19 and TRBJ1-5, with a weak D call TRBD1 (6 bases). The germline gives CDR1 LNHDA, CDR2 SQIVND (reference sequence). The CDR3 sequence is 17 residues long. The V gene lost 3 bases and the J gene lost 0 bases, with 15 bases spanning the gap. The chain's CDR3 is CASSIPMGGGSNQPQHF. The CDR3 nucleotides are TGTGCCAGTAGTATCCCCATGGGAGGGGGTAGCAATCAGCCCCAGCATTTT. The full variable domain, rest sourced from reference TRBV19 and TRBJ1-5, is DGGITQSPKYLFRKEGQNVTLSCEQNLNHDAMYWYRQDPGQGLRLIYYSQIVNDFQKGDIAEGYSVSREKKESFPLTVTSAQKNPTAFYLCASSIPMGGGSNQPQHFGDGTRLSIL.

V and J are TRBV2 and TRBJ1-2; TRBD1 might be the D (5 bases). The V gene's germline CDR1 is SNHLY and CDR2 FYNNEI. The CDR3 is 14 residues long. Between the trimmed V and J ends, which lost 7 bases and 8 bases, there was a span of 20 bases. The CDR3 DNA is TGTGCCAGCATCGGAGGGGCGCGTGTGATGGGCTACACCTTC. It codes for CASIGGARVMGYTF.

This chain uses TRBV5-6 with TRBJ1-5; the match to TRBD1 covers 9 bases. Germline V CDR1 and CDR2: SGHDT, YYEEEE. V lost 4 bases, J lost 9 bases, and 11 bases stayed unmatched. CDR3 length: 15 amino acids. The CDR3 DNA reads TGTGCCAGCAGCGCTGGACAGGGGAGGGGGTGGCCCCAGCATTTT. Protein: CASSAGQGRGWPQHF.

V usage is TRBV13 and J usage is TRBJ1-1; the D is unclear. This CDR3 comprises 13 residues. V lost 1 base to trimming and J lost 5 bases, with 8 bases between them. Germline values: CDR1 PRHDT, CDR2 FYEKMQ (reference sequence). CDR3 residues: CASSLVSSTEAFF. DNA of the CDR3: TGTGCCAGCAGCTTAGTATCCAGTACTGAAGCTTTCTTT.

V usage is TRBV20-1 and J usage is TRBJ2-5, with D maybe TRBD1 (6 bases). Germline CDR1 is DFQATT and CDR2 is SNEGSKA (reference sequence). The CDR3 loop spans 13 amino acids. V lost 3 bases to trimming and J lost 4 bases, with 12 bases between them. CDR3 bases: TGCAGTGCTAGTAGGGGGAAGCGAGAGACCCAGTACTTC. As protein: CSASRGKRETQYF.

This clone was seen a few times. This chain links TRBV27 with TRBJ1-4; no firm D call. Trimming stripped 4 bases from V and 7 bases from J, with 13 bases between. The CDR3 covers 14 residues. The V gene's germline CDR1 is MNHEY and CDR2 SMNVEV (reference sequence). The CDR3 nucleotides are TGTGCCAGCAGTTCATCGGGCCCCAGTGAAAAACTGTTTTTT. Its translation is CASSSSGPSEKLFF.

V is TRBV28 and J is TRBJ1-2; 7 bases map to TRBD1. Per the germline V gene, CDR1 is MDHEN and CDR2 is SYDVKM. This CDR3 spans 12 amino acids. V lost 6 bases, J lost 5 bases, and 3 bases stayed unmatched. The chain's CDR3 is CASRTGRYGYTF. The DNA of the CDR3 is TGTGCCAGCAGGACAGGGAGGTATGGCTACACCTTC.

The rearrangement uses TRBV27 and TRBJ1-6; D unclear. This CDR3 has 15 amino acids. Germline V gives CDR1 MNHEY, CDR2 SMNVEV (reference sequence). V was shortened by 3 bases and J by 7 bases, with 13 bases between the two germline ends. For the CDR3, the DNA is TGTGCCAGCAGTTTTTTAGGTCAGGCCAATTCACCCCTCCACTTT. It encodes CASSFLGQANSPLHF.